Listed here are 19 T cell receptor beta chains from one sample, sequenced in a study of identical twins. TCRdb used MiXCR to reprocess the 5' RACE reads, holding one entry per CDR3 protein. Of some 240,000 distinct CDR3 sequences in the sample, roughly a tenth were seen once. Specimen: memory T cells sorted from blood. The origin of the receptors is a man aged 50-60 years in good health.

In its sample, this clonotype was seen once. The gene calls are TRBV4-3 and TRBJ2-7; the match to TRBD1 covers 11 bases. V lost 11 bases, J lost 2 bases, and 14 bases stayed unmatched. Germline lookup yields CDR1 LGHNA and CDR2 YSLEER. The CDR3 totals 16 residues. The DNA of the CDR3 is TGCGCCGGAGGCCGGGACAGGGGGACGCGACCCTACGAGCAGTACTTC. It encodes CAGGRDRGTRPYEQYF.

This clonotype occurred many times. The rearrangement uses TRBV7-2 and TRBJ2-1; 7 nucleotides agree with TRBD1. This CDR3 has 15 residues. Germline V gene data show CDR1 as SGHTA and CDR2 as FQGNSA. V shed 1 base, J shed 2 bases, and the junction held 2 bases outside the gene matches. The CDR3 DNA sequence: TGTGCCAGCAGCTTAGGAGGACAGGCCTACAATGAGCAGTTCTTC. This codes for CASSLGGQAYNEQFF.

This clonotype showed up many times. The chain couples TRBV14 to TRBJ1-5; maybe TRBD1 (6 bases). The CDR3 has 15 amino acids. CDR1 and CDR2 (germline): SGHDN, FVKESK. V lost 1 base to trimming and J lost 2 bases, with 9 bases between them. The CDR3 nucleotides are TGTGCCAGCAGCCAAGCGAGGACAGGCAATCAGCCCCAGCATTTT. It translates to CASSQARTGNQPQHF.

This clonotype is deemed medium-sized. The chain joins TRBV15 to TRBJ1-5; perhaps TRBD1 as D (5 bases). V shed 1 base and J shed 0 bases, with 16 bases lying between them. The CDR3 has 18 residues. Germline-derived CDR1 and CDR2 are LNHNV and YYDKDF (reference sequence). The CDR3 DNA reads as TGTGCCACCAGCAGAGTCCTCGACAGCGATTATAGCAATCAGCCCCAGCATTTT. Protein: CATSRVLDSDYSNQPQHF.

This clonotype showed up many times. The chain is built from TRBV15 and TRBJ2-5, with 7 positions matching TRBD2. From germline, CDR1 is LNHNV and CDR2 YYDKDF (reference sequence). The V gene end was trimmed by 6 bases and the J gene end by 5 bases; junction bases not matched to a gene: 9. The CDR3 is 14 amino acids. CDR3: CATSGRGGSETQYF. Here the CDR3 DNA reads TGTGCCACCAGTGGGAGGGGAGGATCGGAGACCCAGTACTTC.

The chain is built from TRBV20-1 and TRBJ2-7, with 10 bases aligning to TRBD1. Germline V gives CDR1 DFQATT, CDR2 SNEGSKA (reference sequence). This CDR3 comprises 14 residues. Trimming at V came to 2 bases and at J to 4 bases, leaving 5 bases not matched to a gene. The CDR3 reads CSARPGTGVYEQYF. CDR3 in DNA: TGCAGTGCTAGACCCGGGACAGGGGTTTACGAGCAGTACTTC.

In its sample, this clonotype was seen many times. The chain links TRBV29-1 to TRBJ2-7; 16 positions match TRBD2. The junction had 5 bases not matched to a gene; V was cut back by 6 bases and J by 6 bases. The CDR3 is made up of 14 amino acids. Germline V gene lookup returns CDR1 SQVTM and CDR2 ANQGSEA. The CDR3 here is CSVGTSGRAGEQYF. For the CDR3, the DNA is TGCAGCGTCGGGACTAGCGGGAGGGCCGGCGAGCAGTACTTC.

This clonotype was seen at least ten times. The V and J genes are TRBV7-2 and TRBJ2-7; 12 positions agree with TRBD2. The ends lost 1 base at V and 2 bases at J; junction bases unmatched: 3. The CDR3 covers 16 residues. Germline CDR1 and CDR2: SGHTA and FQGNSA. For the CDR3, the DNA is TGTGCCAGCAGCTTAGGGCTAGCGGGGGGGCCCTACGAGCAGTACTTC. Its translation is CASSLGLAGGPYEQYF.

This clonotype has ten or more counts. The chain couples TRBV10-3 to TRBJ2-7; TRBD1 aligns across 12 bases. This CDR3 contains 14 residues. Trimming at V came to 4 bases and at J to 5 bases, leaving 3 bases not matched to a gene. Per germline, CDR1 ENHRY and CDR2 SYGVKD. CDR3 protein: CAISVGQGADEQYF. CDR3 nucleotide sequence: TGTGCCATCAGTGTGGGACAGGGGGCTGACGAGCAGTACTTC.

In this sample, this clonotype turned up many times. The CDR3 nucleotides read TGTGCCAGCAGCTTATCAGCCCCTCAGCCCCAGCATTTT. Translating gives CASSLSAPQPQHF. The V gene is TRBV7-2, the J gene TRBJ1-5; D remains unclear. Germline lookup yields CDR1 SGHTA and CDR2 FQGNSA. Between the trimmed V and J ends, which lost 2 bases and 6 bases, there was a span of 8 bases. The CDR3 extends over 13 amino acids.

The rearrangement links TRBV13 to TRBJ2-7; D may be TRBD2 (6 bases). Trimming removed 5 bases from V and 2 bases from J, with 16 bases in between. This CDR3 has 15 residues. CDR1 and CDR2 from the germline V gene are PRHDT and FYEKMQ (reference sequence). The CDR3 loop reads CASSPGGWRAYEQYF. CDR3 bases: TGTGCCAGCAGCCCTGGGGGGTGGCGTGCCTACGAGCAGTACTTC.

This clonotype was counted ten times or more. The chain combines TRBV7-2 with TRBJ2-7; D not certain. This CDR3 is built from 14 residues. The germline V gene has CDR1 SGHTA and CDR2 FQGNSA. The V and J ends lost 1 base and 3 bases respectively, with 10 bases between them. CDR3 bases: TGTGCCAGCAGCTTAGGAGGCCAGAACTACGAGCAGTACTTC. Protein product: CASSLGGQNYEQYF.

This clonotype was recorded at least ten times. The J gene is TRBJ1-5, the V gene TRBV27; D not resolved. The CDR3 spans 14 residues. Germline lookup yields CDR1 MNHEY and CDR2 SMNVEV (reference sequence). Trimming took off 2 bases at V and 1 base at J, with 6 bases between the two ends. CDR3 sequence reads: CASSLARSNQPQHF. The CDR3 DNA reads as TGTGCCAGCAGTTTAGCCAGGAGCAATCAGCCCCAGCATTTT.

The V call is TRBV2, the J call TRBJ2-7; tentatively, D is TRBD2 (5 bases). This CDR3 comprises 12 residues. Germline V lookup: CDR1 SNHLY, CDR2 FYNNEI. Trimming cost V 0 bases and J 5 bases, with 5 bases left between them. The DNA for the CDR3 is TGTGCCAGCAGTGAAGCCGGGGACGAGCAGTACTTC. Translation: CASSEAGDEQYF.

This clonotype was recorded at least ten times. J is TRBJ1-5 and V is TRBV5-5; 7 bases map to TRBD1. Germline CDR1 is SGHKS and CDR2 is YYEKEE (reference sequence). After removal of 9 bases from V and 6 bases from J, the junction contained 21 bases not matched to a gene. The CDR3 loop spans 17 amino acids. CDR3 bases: TGTGCCATCAAACCGGGACAGTCCCGTCGAGTCTGTCAGCCCCAGCATTTT. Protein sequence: CAIKPGQSRRVCQPQHF.

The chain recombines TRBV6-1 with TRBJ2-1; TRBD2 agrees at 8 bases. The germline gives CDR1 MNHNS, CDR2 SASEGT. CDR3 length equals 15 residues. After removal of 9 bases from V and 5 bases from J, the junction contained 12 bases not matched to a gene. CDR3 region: CASASGTSYHNEQFF. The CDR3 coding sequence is TGTGCCAGTGCATCCGGGACTAGTTACCACAATGAGCAGTTCTTC.

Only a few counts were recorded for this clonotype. The CDR3 DNA sequence: TGCGCCAGCAGCTTGGGGCAGCTATACACCGGGGAGCTGTTTTTT. Amino acid sequence: CASSLGQLYTGELFF. The chain is built from TRBV5-1 and TRBJ2-2; no clear D gene. The CDR3 covers 15 residues. Trimming removed 0 bases at V and 3 bases at J, with 9 bases between. Germline V CDR1 and CDR2: SGHRS, YFSETQ. Based on the CDR3 plus reference TRBV5-1 and TRBJ2-2, the full variable domain is KAGVTQTPRYLIKTRGQQVTLSCSPISGHRSVSWYQQTPGQGLQFLFEYFSETQRNKGNFPGRFSGRQFSNSRSEMNVSTLELGDSALYLCASSLGQLYTGELFFGEGSRLTVL.

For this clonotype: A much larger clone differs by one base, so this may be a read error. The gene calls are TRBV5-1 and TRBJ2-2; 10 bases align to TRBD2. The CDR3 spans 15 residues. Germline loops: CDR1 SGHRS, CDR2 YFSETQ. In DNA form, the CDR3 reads TGCGCCAGCAGCTTACTAGCGGGAACTACCGCGGAGCTGTTTTTT. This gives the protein CASSLLAGTTAELFF.

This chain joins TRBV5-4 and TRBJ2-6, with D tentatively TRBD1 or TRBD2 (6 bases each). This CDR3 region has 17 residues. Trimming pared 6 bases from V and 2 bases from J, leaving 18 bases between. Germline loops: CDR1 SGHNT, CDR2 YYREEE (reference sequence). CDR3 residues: CASTIGGGIAGANVLTF. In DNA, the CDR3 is TGTGCCAGCACTATAGGAGGGGGAATAGCTGGGGCCAACGTCCTGACTTTC. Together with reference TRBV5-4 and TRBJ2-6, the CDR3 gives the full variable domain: ETGVTQSPTHLIKTRGQQVTLRCSSQSGHNTVSWYQQALGQGPQFIFQYYREEENGRGNFPPRFSGLQFPNYSSELNVNALELDDSALYLCASTIGGGIAGANVLTFGAGSRLTVL.